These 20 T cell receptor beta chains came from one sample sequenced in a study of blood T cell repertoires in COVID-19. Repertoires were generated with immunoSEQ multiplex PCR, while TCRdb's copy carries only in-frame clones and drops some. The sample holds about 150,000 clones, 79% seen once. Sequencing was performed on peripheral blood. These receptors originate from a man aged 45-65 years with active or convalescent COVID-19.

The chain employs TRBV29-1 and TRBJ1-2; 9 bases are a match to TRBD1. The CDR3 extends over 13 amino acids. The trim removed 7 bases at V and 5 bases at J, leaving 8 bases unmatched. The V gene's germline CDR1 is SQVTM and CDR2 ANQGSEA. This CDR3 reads CSGSRQGEYGYTF. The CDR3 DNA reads TGCAGCGGAAGCCGACAGGGGGAATATGGCTACACCTTC.

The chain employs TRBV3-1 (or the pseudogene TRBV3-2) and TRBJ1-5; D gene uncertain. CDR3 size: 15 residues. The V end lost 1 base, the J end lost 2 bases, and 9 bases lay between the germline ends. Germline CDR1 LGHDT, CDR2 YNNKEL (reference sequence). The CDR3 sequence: CASSQGSGGNQPQHF. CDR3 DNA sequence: TGTGCCAGCAGCCAAGGCTCCGGGGGCAATCAGCCCCAGCATTTT.

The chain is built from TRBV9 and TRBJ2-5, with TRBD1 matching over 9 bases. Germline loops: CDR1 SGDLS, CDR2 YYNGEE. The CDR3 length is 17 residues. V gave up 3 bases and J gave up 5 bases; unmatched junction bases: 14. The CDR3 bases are TGTGCCAGCAGCGCCTCCGGGACAGGGCTTACCCGGGAGACCCAGTACTTC. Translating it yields CASSASGTGLTRETQYF.

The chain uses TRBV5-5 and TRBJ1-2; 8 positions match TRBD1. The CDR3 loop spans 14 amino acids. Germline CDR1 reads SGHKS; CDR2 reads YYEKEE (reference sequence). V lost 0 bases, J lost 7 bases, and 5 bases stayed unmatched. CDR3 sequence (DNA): TGTGCCAGCAGCTTGGAGGACAGGGTGATTGGCTACACCTTC. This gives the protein CASSLEDRVIGYTF.

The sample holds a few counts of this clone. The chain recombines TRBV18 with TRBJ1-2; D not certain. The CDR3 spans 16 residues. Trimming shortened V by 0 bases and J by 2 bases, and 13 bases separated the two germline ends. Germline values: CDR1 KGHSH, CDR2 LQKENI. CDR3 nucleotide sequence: TGTGCCAGCTCACCACCGTACGGGGAAAGAAACTATGGCTACACCTTC. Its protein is CASSPPYGERNYGYTF. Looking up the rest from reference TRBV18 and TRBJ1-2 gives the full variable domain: NAGVMQNPRHLVRRRGQEARLRCSPMKGHSHVYWYRQLPEEGLKFMVYLQKENIIDESGMPKERFSAEFPKEGPSILRIQQVVRGDSAAYFCASSPPYGERNYGYTFGSGTRLTVV.

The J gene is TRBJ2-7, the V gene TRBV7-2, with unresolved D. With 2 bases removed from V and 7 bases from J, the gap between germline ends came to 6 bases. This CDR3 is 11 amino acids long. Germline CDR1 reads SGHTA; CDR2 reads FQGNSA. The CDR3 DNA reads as TGTGCCAGCAGCTTATTCCGTGAGCAGTACTTC. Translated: CASSLFREQYF.

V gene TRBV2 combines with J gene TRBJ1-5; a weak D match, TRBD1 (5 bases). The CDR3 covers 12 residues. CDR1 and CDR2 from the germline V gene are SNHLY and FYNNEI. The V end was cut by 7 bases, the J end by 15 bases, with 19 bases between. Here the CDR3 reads CASNEGLGPTHF. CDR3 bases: TGTGCCAGCAATGAGGGGCTCGGCCCCACGCATTTT.

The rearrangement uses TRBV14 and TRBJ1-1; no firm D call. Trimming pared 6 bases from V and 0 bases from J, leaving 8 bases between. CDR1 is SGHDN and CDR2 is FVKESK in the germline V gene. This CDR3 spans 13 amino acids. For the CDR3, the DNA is TGTGCCAGCAGATTCGGAGTGAACACTGAAGCTTTCTTT. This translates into CASRFGVNTEAFF.

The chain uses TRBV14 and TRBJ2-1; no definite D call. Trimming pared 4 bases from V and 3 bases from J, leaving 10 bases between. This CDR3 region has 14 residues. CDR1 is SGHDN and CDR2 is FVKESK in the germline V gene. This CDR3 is CASSLPSFYNEQFF. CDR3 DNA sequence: TGTGCCAGCAGCCTCCCGTCCTTCTACAATGAGCAGTTCTTC.

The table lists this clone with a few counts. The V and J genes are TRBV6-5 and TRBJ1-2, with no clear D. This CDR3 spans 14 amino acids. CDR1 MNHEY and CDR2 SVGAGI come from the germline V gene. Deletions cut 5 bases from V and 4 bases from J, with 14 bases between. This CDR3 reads CASSLRGGGYGYTF. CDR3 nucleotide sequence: TGTGCCAGCAGTCTCCGAGGAGGCGGCTATGGCTACACCTTC.

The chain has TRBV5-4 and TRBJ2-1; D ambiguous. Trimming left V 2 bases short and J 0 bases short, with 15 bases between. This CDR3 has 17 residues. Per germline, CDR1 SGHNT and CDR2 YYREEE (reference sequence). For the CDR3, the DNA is TGTGCCAGCAGCTTAGGCCCTCAGGCGCTCTCCTACAATGAGCAGTTCTTC. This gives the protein CASSLGPQALSYNEQFF.

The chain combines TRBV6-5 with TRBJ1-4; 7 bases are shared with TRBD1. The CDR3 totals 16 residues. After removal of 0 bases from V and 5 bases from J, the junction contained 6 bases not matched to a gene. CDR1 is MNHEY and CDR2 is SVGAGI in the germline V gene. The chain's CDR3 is CASSYSYGTANEKLFF. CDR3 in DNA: TGTGCCAGCAGTTACTCTTATGGGACAGCGAATGAAAAACTGTTTTTT.

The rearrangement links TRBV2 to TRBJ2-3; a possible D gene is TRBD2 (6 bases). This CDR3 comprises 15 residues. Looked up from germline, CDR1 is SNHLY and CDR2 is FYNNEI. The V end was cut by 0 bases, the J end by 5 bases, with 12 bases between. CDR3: CASSEAGSKRDTQYF. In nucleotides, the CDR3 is TGTGCCAGCAGTGAAGCCGGGAGTAAGAGAGATACGCAGTATTTT.

This CDR3 reads CASSLVPWQGSGNTIYF. In nucleotides, the CDR3 is TGTGCCAGCAGCTTGGTTCCCTGGCAGGGCTCTGGAAACACCATATATTTT. The genes are TRBV5-5 and TRBJ1-3; tentatively, D is TRBD1 (5 bases). V was shortened by 0 bases and J by 0 bases, with 13 bases between the two germline ends. Germline CDR1 and CDR2: SGHKS and YYEKEE (reference sequence). The CDR3 extends over 17 amino acids.

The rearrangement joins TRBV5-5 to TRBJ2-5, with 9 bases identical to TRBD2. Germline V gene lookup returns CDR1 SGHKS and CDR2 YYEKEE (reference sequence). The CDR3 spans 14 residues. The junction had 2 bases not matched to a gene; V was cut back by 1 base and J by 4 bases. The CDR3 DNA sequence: TGTGCCAGCAGCTTGCAACTAGCGGGAGAGACCCAGTACTTC. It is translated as CASSLQLAGETQYF. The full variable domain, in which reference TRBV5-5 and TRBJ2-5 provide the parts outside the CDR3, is DAGVTQSPTHLIKTRGQQVTLRCSPISGHKSVSWYQQVLGQGPQFIFQYYEKEERGRGNFPDRFSARQFPNYSSELNVNALLLGDSALYLCASSLQLAGETQYFGPGTRLLVL.

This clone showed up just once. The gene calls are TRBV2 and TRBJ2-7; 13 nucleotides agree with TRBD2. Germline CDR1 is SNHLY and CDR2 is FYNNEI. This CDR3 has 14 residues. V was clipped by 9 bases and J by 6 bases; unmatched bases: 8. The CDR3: CASRPGLAGSEQYF. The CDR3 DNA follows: TGTGCCAGTCGCCCGGGACTAGCGGGAAGCGAGCAGTACTTC.

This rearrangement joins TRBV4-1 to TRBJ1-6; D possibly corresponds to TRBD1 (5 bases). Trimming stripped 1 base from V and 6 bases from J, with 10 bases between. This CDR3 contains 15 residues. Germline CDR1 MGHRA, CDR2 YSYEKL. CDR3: CASSQVGEGNSPLHF. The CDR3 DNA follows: TGCGCCAGCAGCCAAGTGGGGGAGGGTAATTCACCCCTCCACTTT.

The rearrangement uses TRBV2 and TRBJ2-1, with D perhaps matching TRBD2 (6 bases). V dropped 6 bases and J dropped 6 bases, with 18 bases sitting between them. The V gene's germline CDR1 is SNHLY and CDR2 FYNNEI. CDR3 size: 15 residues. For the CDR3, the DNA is TGTGCCAGCAGCCCCTCCGAACTAGCAGCCAATGAGCAGTTCTTC. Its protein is CASSPSELAANEQFF.

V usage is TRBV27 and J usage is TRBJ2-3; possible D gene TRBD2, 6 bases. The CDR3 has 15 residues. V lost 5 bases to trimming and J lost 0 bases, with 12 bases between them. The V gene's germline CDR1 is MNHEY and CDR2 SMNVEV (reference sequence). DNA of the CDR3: TGTGCCAGCAGTGGGACTCGTTCTAGCACAGATACGCAGTATTTT. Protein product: CASSGTRSSTDTQYF.

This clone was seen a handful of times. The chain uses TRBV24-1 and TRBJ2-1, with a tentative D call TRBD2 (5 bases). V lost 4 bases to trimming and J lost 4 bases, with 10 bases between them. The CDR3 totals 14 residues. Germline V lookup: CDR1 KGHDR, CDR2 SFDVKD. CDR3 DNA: TGTGCCACCAGTGACAAGCGGTGGTACAATGAGCAGTTCTTC. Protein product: CATSDKRWYNEQFF.